This passage covers 5 T cell receptor beta chains from one sample sequenced in a study of CD8 T cells in ankylosing spondylitis. TCRdb re-called the 5' RACE reads through MiXCR, storing one row per CDR3 protein. Of over 150,000 distinct CDR3 sequences in the sample, 18% were seen once. The sample consisted of blood, either unsorted or a sorted T cell fraction (not recorded which). The receptors originated from a male donor between 5 and 29 years old with ankylosing spondylitis or in good health (not recorded which).

This clonotype showed up just a few times. The gene calls are TRBV7-2 and TRBJ2-3, with D perhaps matching TRBD2 (6 bases). V was shortened by 1 base and J by 5 bases, with 13 bases between the two germline ends. This CDR3 has 15 residues. Germline V gene sequence: CDR1 SGHTA, CDR2 FQGNSA. The CDR3 bases are TGTGCCAGCAGCTTAGGGGGCGGAGGGCGAGATACGCAGTATTTT. Residues: CASSLGGGGRDTQYF.

The chain uses TRBV7-3 and TRBJ1-1, with D unresolved. Germline CDR1 SGHTA, CDR2 FQGTGA. V lost 7 bases to trimming and J lost 0 bases, with 21 bases between them. The CDR3 loop spans 17 amino acids. The CDR3 DNA reads as TGTGCCAGCACCCACAGTGGACGACTAATCATGAACACTGAAGCTTTCTTT. Its protein product is CASTHSGRLIMNTEAFF. Looking up the rest from reference TRBV7-3 and TRBJ1-1 gives the full variable domain: GAGVSQTPSNKVTEKGKYVELRCDPISGHTALYWYRQSLGQGPEFLIYFQGTGAADDSGLPNDRFFAVRPEGSVSTLKIQRTERGDSAVYLCASTHSGRLIMNTEAFFGQGTRLTVV.

The chain uses TRBV20-1 and TRBJ2-1; TRBD2 matches 13 bases. The CDR3 is 17 residues long. V trimming: 0 bases; J trimming: 7 bases; junction bases outside the gene matches: 9. CDR1 DFQATT and CDR2 SNEGSKA come from the germline V gene (reference sequence). CDR3 residues: CSARDGTSGRGANEQFF. CDR3 in DNA: TGCAGTGCTAGAGATGGCACTAGCGGGAGGGGGGCGAATGAGCAGTTCTTC.

This clonotype was seen ten or more times. The V gene is TRBV20-1, the J gene TRBJ2-5; the D gene is possibly TRBD2 (6 bases). The CDR3 has 14 residues. Per germline, CDR1 DFQATT and CDR2 SNEGSKA (reference sequence). V lost 1 base and J lost 2, with 11 bases in between. CDR3 sequence reads: CSARGGDQQETQYF. As DNA, the CDR3 is TGCAGTGCTAGAGGGGGGGACCAGCAAGAGACCCAGTACTTC.

This clonotype occurred many times. V is TRBV29-1 and J is TRBJ2-5; 9 bases are shared with TRBD1. CDR1 SQVTM and CDR2 ANQGSEA come from the germline V gene. This CDR3 comprises 13 residues. V was pared by 4 bases and J by 5 bases, with 5 bases of the junction left unmatched. CDR3 region: CSVGTGVRETQYF. CDR3 DNA sequence: TGCAGCGTTGGGACAGGGGTACGGGAGACCCAGTACTTC.